The 27 T cell receptor beta chains reported below all come from one sample, sequenced in a study of T cells in Graves' hyperthyroidism and ophthalmopathy. Researchers amplified the TCR beta CDR3 regions from RNA transcripts. The HTBI primer set served for first-round RT-PCR of the TCR CDR3. TCRdb passed the multiplex PCR reads through MiXCR, listing each CDR3 protein once. The data show around 300,000 distinct CDR3 sequences, roughly 20% seen once. The sequenced sample consisted of blood. The receptors derive from a man aged 45-65 years with Graves' ophthalmopathy.

This clonotype was detected a few times. The V and J genes are TRBV15 and TRBJ2-6; D gene uncertain. With 1 base removed from V and 2 bases from J, the gap between germline ends came to 6 bases. The CDR3 length is 15 residues. CDR1 and CDR2 from the germline V gene are LNHNV and YYDKDF (reference sequence). DNA of the CDR3: TGTGCCACCAGCAGAGGAATAGCTGGGGCCAACGTCCTGACTTTC. This translates into CATSRGIAGANVLTF. The entire variable domain, with the rest obtained from reference TRBV15 and TRBJ2-6, is as follows: DAMVIQNPRYQVTQFGKPVTLSCSQTLNHNVMYWYQQKSSQAPKLLFHYYDKDFNNEADTPDNFQSRRPNTSFCFLDIRSPGLGDTAMYLCATSRGIAGANVLTFGAGSRLTVL.

This clonotype was seen many times. The chain couples TRBV3-1 to TRBJ1-1; 8 nucleotides agree with TRBD1. Germline lookup yields CDR1 LGHDT and CDR2 YNNKEL (reference sequence). The junction had 5 bases not matched to a gene; V was cut back by 3 bases and J by 8 bases. The CDR3 is made up of 13 amino acids. CDR3 sequence (DNA): TGTGCCAGCAGCCACCGGGACAGGCAAGAAGCTTTCTTT. Translated, it gives CASSHRDRQEAFF.

This clonotype has only a few counts. This rearrangement joins TRBV5-1 to TRBJ1-2; D might be TRBD1 (5 bases). The V and J ends lost 4 bases and 1 base respectively, with 14 bases between them. The CDR3 is 15 residues long. Germline V CDR1 and CDR2: SGHRS, YFSETQ. CDR3 DNA: TGCGCCAGCAGCATATCTGAGGGGAGTAACTATGGCTACACCTTC. It yields the protein CASSISEGSNYGYTF.

This clonotype has a handful of counts. V gene TRBV19 combines with J gene TRBJ2-1; 10 bases agree with TRBD2. CDR1 LNHDA and CDR2 SQIVND come from the germline V gene (reference sequence). The CDR3 consists of 16 residues. The junction had 6 bases not matched to a gene; V was cut back by 1 base and J by 6 bases. The CDR3 spells CASSIAPAGGFNEQFF. In DNA form, the CDR3 reads TGTGCCAGTAGTATAGCCCCAGCGGGAGGGTTCAATGAGCAGTTCTTC.

About this clonotype itself: Lacking the conserved final phenylalanine or tryptophan, this CDR3 likely reflects a read error. The DNA is left out, because the CDR3 cannot be placed on it with certainty; the CDR3 is given as TCRdb lists it. The chain combines TRBV15 with TRBJ1-1; TRBD1 was called by the table and not checked on the DNA. The CDR3 spans 12 amino acids, including both terminal residues. Germline V gene sequence: CDR1 LNHNV, CDR2 YYDKDF (reference sequence). CDR3 amino acids: CATSRDCRGSFL.

Only a few counts were recorded for this clonotype. This chain joins TRBV6-4 and TRBJ2-3; no clear D gene. Germline assignment: CDR1 MRHNA and CDR2 SNTAGT. V gave up 2 bases and J gave up 7 bases, with 4 bases separating them. The length of the CDR3 is 11 residues. The CDR3 is CASSDGYTQYF. CDR3 coding DNA: TGTGCCAGCAGTGACGGATATACGCAGTATTTT.

The chain carries TRBV28 and TRBJ2-7; D uncertain. Looked up from germline, CDR1 is MDHEN and CDR2 is SYDVKM. The CDR3 sequence is 14 residues long. Deletions cut 7 bases from V and 6 bases from J, with 19 bases between. The CDR3: CASIHKRPDTEQYF. In DNA form, the CDR3 reads TGTGCCAGCATTCACAAGAGACCAGATACCGAGCAGTACTTC.

This clonotype was detected a few times. The V call is TRBV14, the J call TRBJ2-3; the D gene is possibly TRBD2 (5 bases). The V and J ends lost 1 base and 8 bases respectively, with 7 bases between them. In germline, CDR1 is SGHDN, CDR2 FVKESK. This CDR3 comprises 12 residues. As DNA, the CDR3 is TGTGCCAGCAGCCAAGCCCGGGGTACGCAGTATTTT. Protein product: CASSQARGTQYF.

The V gene is TRBV15, the J gene TRBJ1-2; weak D call: TRBD1 (5 bases). The CDR3 spans 14 residues. Germline CDR1 reads LNHNV; CDR2 reads YYDKDF (reference sequence). With 0 bases removed from V and 8 bases from J, the gap between germline ends came to 13 bases. Here the CDR3 DNA reads TGTGCCACCAGCAGAGAGAAGGGGCCCGACGGCTACACCTTC. Translating it yields CATSREKGPDGYTF. The whole variable domain, remainder taken from reference TRBV15 and TRBJ1-2, is DAMVIQNPRYQVTQFGKPVTLSCSQTLNHNVMYWYQQKSSQAPKLLFHYYDKDFNNEADTPDNFQSRRPNTSFCFLDIRSPGLGDTAMYLCATSREKGPDGYTFGSGTRLTVV.

V usage is TRBV10-3 and J usage is TRBJ2-3; TRBD1 matches 10 bases. V lost 10 bases, J lost 1 base, and 5 bases stayed unmatched. The germline V gene has CDR1 ENHRY and CDR2 SYGVKD. The CDR3 has 14 residues. The CDR3 DNA follows: TGTGCCACCGGGGACAGGGGCCGCACAGATACGCAGTATTTT. It translates to CATGDRGRTDTQYF.

The rearrangement joins TRBV25-1 to TRBJ2-7; 8 bases fit TRBD1. V lost 1 base to trimming and J lost 5 bases; unmatched junction nucleotides: 7. CDR1 and CDR2 (germline): MGHDK, SYGVNS. The CDR3 is 15 residues long. The CDR3 nucleotides are TGTGCCAGCAGTGAATCCGAGACAGGGGTTCACGAGCAGTACTTC. Its translation: CASSESETGVHEQYF.

This clonotype was seen at least ten times. The rearrangement uses TRBV2 and TRBJ1-5, with D uncertain. Germline CDR1 is SNHLY and CDR2 is FYNNEI. This CDR3 region has 15 residues. Trimming removed 6 bases from V and 3 bases from J, with 15 bases in between. The CDR3: CASRQSHTINQPQHF. Written as DNA, the CDR3 is TGTGCCAGCAGGCAGAGCCACACCATCAATCAGCCCCAGCATTTT.

The table lists this clonotype with a few counts. The V call is TRBV4-1, the J call TRBJ1-3, with 8 bases matching TRBD1. V trimming: 2 bases; J trimming: 3 bases; junction bases outside the gene matches: 6. The germline V gene has CDR1 MGHRA and CDR2 YSYEKL. The CDR3 loop spans 16 amino acids. The CDR3 DNA reads TGCGCCAGCAGCCAACCAGACAGGGGCCGTGGAAACACCATATATTTT. Encoded protein: CASSQPDRGRGNTIYF.

The chain couples TRBV4-1 to TRBJ1-1; 7 nucleotides agree with TRBD1. The CDR3 is made up of 15 amino acids. Unmatched junction bases numbered 5, after V lost 3 bases and J lost 1 base. The germline V gene encodes CDR1 MGHRA and CDR2 YSYEKL. The CDR3 sequence is CASSQITGENTEAFF. The CDR3 DNA follows: TGCGCCAGCAGCCAGATAACAGGGGAGAACACTGAAGCTTTCTTT.

This clonotype occurred many times. The chain uses TRBV2 and TRBJ1-2, with 9 bases aligning to TRBD1. The CDR3 spans 13 residues. Trimming removed 10 bases from V and 8 bases from J; junction bases left unmatched: 11. Germline V gene sequence: CDR1 SNHLY, CDR2 FYNNEI. The CDR3 DNA sequence: TGTGCCACTACGGACAGGGGTTCGGAGGGCTACACCTTC. As protein: CATTDRGSEGYTF.

This clonotype was observed at least ten times. The chain carries TRBV5-1 and TRBJ2-7; 9 nucleotides line up with TRBD1. Germline CDR1 and CDR2: SGHRS and YFSETQ. This CDR3 contains 17 residues. V shed 2 bases, J shed 1 base, and the junction held 10 bases outside the gene matches. The CDR3 loop reads CASSLPSTGGWSYEQYF. CDR3 DNA: TGCGCCAGCAGCTTACCATCTACAGGGGGCTGGTCCTACGAGCAGTACTTC. The variable domain in full, completed from reference TRBV5-1 and TRBJ2-7, reads KAGVTQTPRYLIKTRGQQVTLSCSPISGHRSVSWYQQTPGQGLQFLFEYFSETQRNKGNFPGRFSGRQFSNSRSEMNVSTLELGDSALYLCASSLPSTGGWSYEQYFGPGTRLTVT.

The genes are TRBV7-9 and TRBJ1-1; 9 bases align to TRBD1. In germline, CDR1 is SEHNR, CDR2 FQNEAQ (reference sequence). The trim removed 0 bases at V and 6 bases at J, leaving 5 bases unmatched. The CDR3 is 15 residues long. CDR3 in DNA: TGTGCCAGCAGCTTAGCACAGGGACAGGGTTCTGAAGCTTTCTTT. Its translation: CASSLAQGQGSEAFF.

The rearrangement uses TRBV6-1 and TRBJ2-6; D remains ambiguous. The CDR3 sequence is 13 residues long. Trimming cost V 4 bases and J 0 bases, with 1 base left between them. The V gene's germline CDR1 is MNHNS and CDR2 SASEGT. CDR3 DNA: TGTGCCAGCAGTGCCTCTGGGGCCAACGTCCTGACTTTC. This encodes CASSASGANVLTF.

This clonotype turned up a few times. V and J are TRBV13 and TRBJ1-5, with 8 nucleotides matching TRBD1. The CDR3 consists of 16 residues. Germline-derived CDR1 and CDR2 are PRHDT and FYEKMQ (reference sequence). V gave up 4 bases and J gave up 5 bases; unmatched junction bases: 10. The CDR3 sequence is CASSSGQGTGDQPQHF. For the CDR3, the DNA is TGTGCCAGCAGCTCCGGACAGGGAACGGGAGATCAGCCCCAGCATTTT.

The genes are TRBV18 and TRBJ2-4, with TRBD1 matching 8 bases. Germline V lookup: CDR1 KGHSH, CDR2 LQKENI. V trimming: 2 bases; J trimming: 1 base; junction bases outside the gene matches: 7. The CDR3 extends over 17 amino acids. CDR3 nucleotides: TGTGCCAGCTCACCAAGCGGACAGGGCCTGGCCAAAAACATTCAGTACTTC. Encoded protein: CASSPSGQGLAKNIQYF. The full variable domain, with the rest looked up from reference TRBV18 and TRBJ2-4, is NAGVMQNPRHLVRRRGQEARLRCSPMKGHSHVYWYRQLPEEGLKFMVYLQKENIIDESGMPKERFSAEFPKEGPSILRIQQVVRGDSAAYFCASSPSGQGLAKNIQYFGAGTRLSVL.

This clonotype has a count of ten or more. The genes are TRBV7-9 and TRBJ2-7; D gene unclear. The CDR3 runs to 11 residues. Germline CDR1 SEHNR, CDR2 FQNEAQ (reference sequence). CDR3 sequence (DNA): TGTGCTGGGCAGGTCACCTACGAGCAGTACTTC. Its protein is CAGQVTYEQYF.

The chain carries TRBV5-1 and TRBJ2-1, with TRBD1 identical over 9 bases. The junction had 7 bases not matched to a gene; V was cut back by 6 bases and J by 3 bases. Per germline, CDR1 SGHRS and CDR2 YFSETQ. The CDR3 has 15 amino acids. The CDR3 spells CASTPGTGYYNEQFF. The CDR3 DNA reads as TGCGCCAGCACCCCCGGGACAGGGTACTACAATGAGCAGTTCTTC.

This clonotype was counted at least ten times. The V call is TRBV6-1, the J call TRBJ2-5, with a weak D call TRBD2 (6 bases). V lost 7 bases and J 4 bases, leaving 16 bases between the germline ends. CDR1 MNHNS and CDR2 SASEGT come from the germline V gene. The CDR3 loop spans 14 amino acids. The CDR3: CASKVGGSGETQYF. CDR3 coding DNA: TGTGCCAGCAAGGTTGGAGGGTCGGGAGAGACCCAGTACTTC.

This clonotype has a count of ten or more. This sequence joins TRBV27 and TRBJ2-1; TRBD2 aligns across 14 bases. Trimming cost V 4 bases and J 5 bases; bases outside gene matches: 7. Germline values: CDR1 MNHEY, CDR2 SMNVEV (reference sequence). The CDR3 runs to 17 residues. CDR3 coding DNA: TGTGCCAGCAGTTCCTCGGGACTAGCGGGAGCAAACAATGAGCAGTTCTTC. Residues: CASSSSGLAGANNEQFF.

V and J are TRBV6-1 and TRBJ2-4, with D uncertain. V dropped 1 base and J dropped 0 bases, with 7 bases sitting between them. CDR3 size: 15 residues. Germline V gene lookup returns CDR1 MNHNS and CDR2 SASEGT. The chain's CDR3 is CASSEVWSAKNIQYF. The CDR3 region has the DNA TGTGCCAGCAGTGAAGTGTGGTCAGCCAAAAACATTCAGTACTTC.

This clonotype was counted at least ten times. The CDR3 sequence is CASSPKLGLGGEQYF. CDR3 sequence (DNA): TGTGCCAGCAGTCCCAAGCTAGGCCTAGGGGGAGAGCAGTACTTC. The V and J genes are TRBV11-2 and TRBJ2-7, with TRBD1 as a possible D gene (6 bases). Germline V gene sequence: CDR1 SGHAT, CDR2 FQNNGV. CDR3 length equals 15 residues. V was trimmed by 6 bases and J by 7 bases, leaving 22 bases between them.

J is TRBJ2-7 and V is TRBV18; TRBD2 agrees at 8 bases. The CDR3 covers 15 residues. Germline assignment: CDR1 KGHSH and CDR2 LQKENI. V lost 3 bases, J lost 5 bases, and 9 bases stayed unmatched. CDR3 in amino acids: CASSPFRGLVNEQYF. DNA for the CDR3: TGTGCCAGCTCACCTTTCCGGGGACTAGTAAACGAGCAGTACTTC.